Below are 9 T cell receptor beta chains sequenced from a single sample in a study of early T cells in non-severe SARS-CoV-2 infection. MiXCR, run by TCRdb on the 5' RACE reads, gives a single entry per CDR3 protein. In the table there are approximately 46,000 distinct CDR3 sequences, less than 30% of which are singletons. The material was whole blood, obtained at baseline. Source of these receptors: an adult who was a healthcare worker with PCR-confirmed SARS-CoV-2 infection or an uninfected control (not recorded which).

The chain carries TRBV7-6 and TRBJ2-1, with D maybe TRBD2 (5 bases). CDR3 size: 13 residues. Germline CDR1 is SGHVS and CDR2 is FNYEAQ. V was cut by 5 bases and J by 10 bases, with 15 bases left in between. This CDR3 is CASSLGGAGEQFF. The CDR3 region has the DNA TGTGCCAGCAGCCTTGGAGGAGCAGGCGAGCAGTTCTTC.

The J gene is TRBJ1-2, the V gene TRBV12-3 or TRBV12-4, with unresolved D. The germline V and J ends were trimmed by 3 bases and 8 bases, with 13 bases remaining between them. CDR3 length equals 13 residues. In DNA form, the CDR3 reads TGTGCCAGCAGTTTGGAGAATTCCGGAGGCTACACCTTC. This codes for CASSLENSGGYTF.

The V call is TRBV11-1, the J call TRBJ2-7, with a weak D call TRBD1 (5 bases). V was trimmed by 5 bases and J by 3 bases, leaving 14 bases between them. The CDR3 extends over 14 amino acids. CDR1 is SGHAT, CDR2 FQDESV, per germline (reference sequence). The CDR3 sequence: CASSPRQRRYEQYF. The CDR3 bases are TGTGCCAGCAGCCCCAGACAGCGCCGCTACGAGCAGTACTTC.

This clonotype was seen a few times. V usage is TRBV20-1 and J usage is TRBJ2-7; D perhaps matches TRBD1 (5 bases). V gave up 4 bases and J gave up 2 bases, with 12 bases separating them. Germline V gives CDR1 DFQATT, CDR2 SNEGSKA (reference sequence). This CDR3 has 13 residues. This CDR3 is CSATDSPPYEQYF. The CDR3 DNA reads TGCAGTGCTACCGACAGTCCCCCCTACGAGCAGTACTTC.

The chain is built from TRBV12-3 or TRBV12-4 and TRBJ2-1, with D perhaps matching TRBD2 (6 bases). V was trimmed by 7 bases and J by 4 bases, leaving 20 bases between them. The length of the CDR3 is 16 residues. The CDR3 DNA follows: TGTGCCAGCACAGTTTATGGCGGGGCAACATACAATGAGCAGTTCTTC. This codes for CASTVYGGATYNEQFF.

V and J are TRBV7-2 and TRBJ2-3; no clear D. The CDR3 spans 14 residues. Trimming removed 0 bases at V and 4 bases at J, with 8 bases between. Germline-derived CDR1 and CDR2 are SGHTA and FQGNSA. Here the CDR3 reads CASSLARVSDTQYF. CDR3 bases: TGTGCCAGCAGCTTAGCACGAGTATCAGATACGCAGTATTTT.

The chain carries TRBV25-1 and TRBJ2-1; 7 positions agree with TRBD1. Germline V gene sequence: CDR1 MGHDK, CDR2 SYGVNS. J lost 0 bases, V lost 2 bases, and 13 bases had no gene match. The CDR3 extends over 19 amino acids. Here the CDR3 reads CASSEVGQASSYSYNEQFF. In DNA form, the CDR3 reads TGTGCCAGCAGTGAAGTCGGACAGGCGTCTTCATACTCCTACAATGAGCAGTTCTTC.

This clonotype was found a few times. V usage is TRBV12-3 or TRBV12-4 and J usage is TRBJ1-3; D gene unclear. The CDR3 sequence is 15 residues long. Trimming took 6 bases from V and 4 from J, leaving 16 bases between them. CDR3 coding DNA: TGTGCCAGCAGCCAAGGCAGTCCCGCCGGAAACACCATATATTTT. As protein: CASSQGSPAGNTIYF.

The chain uses TRBV7-3 and TRBJ2-5; 7 bases map to TRBD1. V shed 2 bases, J shed 5 bases, and the junction held 5 bases outside the gene matches. This CDR3 is built from 14 residues. Germline values: CDR1 SGHTA, CDR2 FQGTGA. The CDR3 coding sequence is TGTGCCAGCAGCTTACTAGGGGGCCCCGAGACCCAGTACTTC. Its protein product is CASSLLGGPETQYF.